Following are 25 T cell receptor beta chains from one sample sequenced in a study of shared clonotypes between healthy human individuals. Clones were sequenced by immunoSEQ multiplex PCR, and TCRdb holds only the in-frame ones, with some missing. The profile shows 2 million to 3 million clones, roughly 93% of them singletons. Sequenced sample: naive CD4+ T cells from PBMCs. Subset denoted: CD45RA+ positively selected. The receptors originated from a man in his late teens or twenties in good health. Some clones in this sample may be carry-over from other donors' samples.

J is TRBJ2-7 and V is TRBV14, with TRBD1 as a possible D gene (5 bases). The CDR3 has 13 residues. CDR1 and CDR2 from the germline V gene are SGHDN and FVKESK. Trimming took 10 bases from V and 1 from J, leaving 14 bases between them. The CDR3 spells CATRVQISYEQYF. CDR3 in DNA: TGTGCCACCAGGGTCCAGATATCCTACGAGCAGTACTTC.

The rearrangement uses TRBV4-2 and TRBJ1-2, with TRBD1 as a possible D gene (6 bases). Germline values: CDR1 LGHNA, CDR2 YNFKEQ. CDR3 size: 17 residues. V lost 2 bases to trimming and J lost 0 bases, with 16 bases between them. The CDR3 sequence: CASSQPGQNSANYGYTF. In DNA, the CDR3 is TGTGCCAGCAGCCAACCCGGACAGAACTCAGCTAACTATGGCTACACCTTC.

The J gene is TRBJ1-1, the V gene TRBV7-2; 9 nucleotides line up with TRBD1. The CDR3 contains 15 residues. With V trimmed by 4 bases and J by 0 bases, 3 bases remained unmatched. CDR1 SGHTA and CDR2 FQGNSA come from the germline V gene. The CDR3 protein is CASSSTGGLNTEAFF. The CDR3 DNA reads as TGTGCCAGCAGCTCGACAGGGGGACTGAACACTGAAGCTTTCTTT.

The J gene is TRBJ2-1, the V gene TRBV30; unclear D gene. V lost 0 bases and J lost 4, with 16 bases in between. This CDR3 spans 16 amino acids. Germline CDR1 and CDR2: GTSNPN and SVGIG (reference sequence). CDR3 nucleotide sequence: TGTGCCTGGAGTGTATTGGACGTCGCCTTGTACAATGAGCAGTTCTTC. It translates to CAWSVLDVALYNEQFF.

V is TRBV11-2 and J is TRBJ1-1, with a tentative D call TRBD1 (5 bases). The length of the CDR3 is 13 residues. Germline lookup yields CDR1 SGHAT and CDR2 FQNNGV. Trimming removed 3 bases from V and 11 bases from J, with 16 bases in between. The CDR3 region is CASSFPPGLAAFF. As DNA, the CDR3 is TGTGCCAGCAGCTTTCCCCCAGGGCTAGCGGCTTTCTTT.

This clone has a single count. The chain joins TRBV6-1 to TRBJ2-2; D not resolved. This CDR3 contains 13 residues. Trimming cost V 10 bases and J 0 bases, with 9 bases left between them. CDR1 MNHNS and CDR2 SASEGT come from the germline V gene. The CDR3 DNA reads TGTGCCACTTACTCTCCGAACACCGGGGAGCTGTTTTTT. It specifies CATYSPNTGELFF.

The chain joins TRBV6-4 to TRBJ1-3; D not resolved. Trimming pared 6 bases from V and 2 bases from J, leaving 14 bases between. The V gene's germline CDR1 is MRHNA and CDR2 SNTAGT. The CDR3 contains 15 residues. The CDR3, as DNA: TGTGCCAGCAGAGCCGGTCCTAACCCTGGAAACACCATATATTTT. This gives the protein CASRAGPNPGNTIYF.

V gene TRBV29-1 combines with J gene TRBJ2-3, with 11 bases matching TRBD2. Trimming took 7 bases from V and 4 from J; bases not matched to a gene: 10. The germline V gene encodes CDR1 SQVTM and CDR2 ANQGSEA. The CDR3 consists of 15 residues. In nucleotides, the CDR3 is TGCAGCGGCAGCGCCAGGACTAGCGGGCCAGATACGCAGTATTTT. This encodes CSGSARTSGPDTQYF.

The chain uses TRBV19 and TRBJ1-2, with D uncertain. This CDR3 is 12 amino acids long. V lost 6 bases and J 7 bases, leaving 12 bases between the germline ends. CDR1 LNHDA and CDR2 SQIVND come from the germline V gene (reference sequence). The CDR3 DNA reads as TGTGCCAGTAGGATCCCCGGATCTGGCTACACCTTC. Protein product: CASRIPGSGYTF.

This clone appeared once. The sample holds other DNA sequences that translate to the same CDR3. The chain uses TRBV28 and TRBJ2-6, with 7 bases lining up with TRBD2. J lost 4 bases, V lost 3 bases, and 3 bases had no gene match. CDR3 size: 15 residues. Germline V lookup: CDR1 MDHEN, CDR2 SYDVKM. The CDR3 reads CASSLGGYGANVLTF. The CDR3 DNA sequence: TGTGCCAGCAGTTTGGGAGGGTACGGGGCCAACGTCCTGACTTTC.

The CDR3 sequence: CASSPAGLAGTGEQFF. The CDR3 nucleotides read TGTGCCAGCAGCCCCGCGGGACTAGCGGGGACAGGGGAGCAGTTCTTC. J is TRBJ2-1 and V is TRBV7-3; 13 nucleotides match TRBD2. CDR3 length: 16 amino acids. V was pared by 5 bases and J by 10 bases, with 11 bases of the junction left unmatched. Germline V gene lookup returns CDR1 SGHTA and CDR2 FQGTGA.

On this clone: This CDR3 is also generated by other DNA sequences in the sample. The chain carries TRBV11-2 and TRBJ2-7, with 8 bases lining up with TRBD2. The germline CDR1 and CDR2 sequences are SGHAT and FQNNGV. The CDR3 sequence is 14 residues long. V lost 3 bases to trimming and J lost 3 bases; unmatched junction nucleotides: 4. CDR3 sequence reads: CASSFGLAGYEQYF. DNA for the CDR3: TGTGCCAGCAGCTTTGGTCTAGCGGGCTACGAGCAGTACTTC.

The chain carries TRBV6-4 and TRBJ2-3, with D unresolved. Trimming stripped 3 bases from V and 5 bases from J, with 12 bases between. The germline gives CDR1 MRHNA, CDR2 SNTAGT. This CDR3 is 14 amino acids long. The chain's CDR3 is CASSEMGFGDTQYF. The CDR3 DNA reads as TGTGCCAGCAGTGAAATGGGGTTTGGAGATACGCAGTATTTT.

This clone is a singleton in its sample. CDR3 protein: CASSPTMTNEQFF. The DNA of the CDR3 is TGTGCCAGCTCACCAACGATGACGAATGAGCAGTTCTTC. The chain is built from TRBV18 and TRBJ2-1; D is uncertain. Per germline, CDR1 KGHSH and CDR2 LQKENI. The CDR3 runs to 13 residues. Trimming pared 2 bases from V and 7 bases from J, leaving 9 bases between.

This clone was found once. The gene calls are TRBV4-1 and TRBJ2-4; D is possibly TRBD1 (6 bases). V shed 3 bases and J shed 0 bases, with 15 bases lying between them. The germline V gene encodes CDR1 MGHRA and CDR2 YSYEKL. CDR3 length equals 17 residues. CDR3 nucleotide sequence: TGCGCCAGCAGCCAGATCCTAAGGGGGAGAGCCAAAAACATTCAGTACTTC. It translates to CASSQILRGRAKNIQYF.

The chain has TRBV6-1 and TRBJ2-1; possibly TRBD1 for D (6 bases). The V end was cut by 1 base, the J end by 10 bases, with 14 bases between. The CDR3 totals 14 residues. Looked up from germline, CDR1 is MNHNS and CDR2 is SASEGT. The DNA for the CDR3 is TGTGCCAGCAGTGAAGTGGTCAGGGGCGAGGAGCAGTTCTTC. Protein sequence: CASSEVVRGEEQFF.

The sample holds one count of this clone. This chain joins TRBV7-9 and TRBJ1-6; D uncertain. The CDR3 is 15 amino acids. Per germline, CDR1 SEHNR and CDR2 FQNEAQ (reference sequence). V lost 1 base to trimming and J lost 9 bases, with 13 bases between them. The CDR3 nucleotides are TGTGCCAGCAGCTTAGGAGGCCCAACGGCTTCACCCCTCCACTTT. It specifies CASSLGGPTASPLHF.

This clone was picked up one time. This chain joins TRBV11-2 and TRBJ2-7; D not resolved. Per the germline V gene, CDR1 is SGHAT and CDR2 is FQNNGV. The CDR3 spans 15 residues. V lost 5 bases to trimming and J lost 2 bases, with 16 bases between them. The CDR3 region is CASSQTLASPYEQYF. The CDR3, as DNA: TGTGCCAGCAGCCAGACGCTTGCGAGCCCCTACGAGCAGTACTTC.

J is TRBJ2-1 and V is TRBV10-2; 9 bases map to TRBD2. The CDR3 loop spans 18 amino acids. V dropped 4 bases and J dropped 2; count of bases not matched to a gene: 12. The V gene's germline CDR1 is WSHSY and CDR2 SAAADI. The CDR3 is CASSVSGSWLGAYNEQFF. DNA of the CDR3: TGCGCCAGCAGTGTTAGCGGGAGTTGGTTAGGCGCCTACAATGAGCAGTTCTTC.

Only one count was recorded for this clone. The chain uses TRBV6-1 and TRBJ2-3; tentatively, D is TRBD1 (5 bases). The germline V and J ends were trimmed by 3 bases and 6 bases, with 13 bases remaining between them. Germline loops: CDR1 MNHNS, CDR2 SASEGT. The CDR3 extends over 14 amino acids. The DNA for the CDR3 is TGTGCCAGCAGTGACAGGGCTCTCTGGGATACGCAGTATTTT. Amino acids: CASSDRALWDTQYF.

For the CDR3, the DNA is TGTGCCAGCAGTTTGTTAAGCGGGACTAGCACAGATACGCAGTATTTT. Its translation is CASSLLSGTSTDTQYF. The chain couples TRBV28 to TRBJ2-3; 7 bases fit TRBD2. The length of the CDR3 is 16 residues. The V segment lost 3 bases and the J segment 0 bases; nucleotides outside the gene matches: 6. Germline-derived CDR1 and CDR2 are MDHEN and SYDVKM.

The chain joins TRBV28 to TRBJ2-3; D is uncertain. With 6 bases removed from V and 11 bases from J, the gap between germline ends came to 15 bases. The CDR3 runs to 12 residues. The germline V gene encodes CDR1 MDHEN and CDR2 SYDVKM. The CDR3 spells CASSPLIEKQYF. For the CDR3, the DNA is TGTGCCAGCAGCCCCCTTATAGAGAAGCAGTATTTT.

The rearrangement links TRBV7-3 to TRBJ2-1; 13 nucleotides agree with TRBD2. Trimming removed 4 bases from V and 5 bases from J; junction bases left unmatched: 2. This CDR3 spans 15 amino acids. In germline, CDR1 is SGHTA, CDR2 FQGTGA. CDR3 protein: CASSYGTSGDNEQFF. The CDR3 DNA follows: TGTGCCAGCAGCTACGGGACTAGCGGGGACAATGAGCAGTTCTTC.

The chain has TRBV7-9 and TRBJ2-7; 10 nucleotides agree with TRBD1. Germline V gives CDR1 SEHNR, CDR2 FQNEAQ (reference sequence). The CDR3 length is 14 residues. V gave up 7 bases and J gave up 2 bases; unmatched junction bases: 5. The CDR3 protein is CASTPGQGTYEQYF. Written as DNA, the CDR3 is TGTGCCAGCACACCGGGACAGGGGACCTACGAGCAGTACTTC.

CDR3 amino acids: CASSLLPSVSYNEQFF. The CDR3 coding sequence is TGTGCCAGCAGTTTATTACCCAGCGTATCCTACAATGAGCAGTTCTTC. The chain is built from TRBV28 and TRBJ2-1; D ambiguous. V lost 1 base and J lost 1, with 11 bases in between. The germline V gene encodes CDR1 MDHEN and CDR2 SYDVKM. The CDR3 consists of 16 residues.